This is a list of T cell receptor beta chains from one sample in a study of shared clonotypes between healthy human individuals. TCRdb's table, derived via immunoSEQ multiplex PCR, lists solely in-frame clones and lacks some. This table holds 200,000 to 250,000 clones, under 80% found once. What was sequenced was memory CD4+ T cells sorted from blood. The receptors derive from a man aged 25 to 40 in good health. CDR3s include the opening cysteine and the closing phenylalanine or tryptophan. The D gene is left open where the match is weak. Clone size is given for some rows only: seen once, a few or many times, or a class if the clone is expanded.

D,size,V,J,CDR3,DNA
TRBD2,few,TRBV6-5,TRBJ2-5,CASAGGGKTQYF,TGTGCCAGCGCGGGAGGAGGAAAGACCCAGTACTTC
-,-,TRBV15,TRBJ2-7,CATSRDRGGYEQYF,TGTGCCACCAGCAGAGACAGGGGGGGATACGAGCAGTACTTC
-,-,TRBV18,TRBJ2-7,CASSPQGPPYEQYF,TGTGCCAGCTCACCACAGGGTCCTCCCTACGAGCAGTACTTC
TRBD1,-,TRBV5-1,TRBJ2-1,CASSLGQGPNNEQFF,TGCGCCAGCAGCTTGGGACAGGGACCTAACAATGAGCAGTTCTTC
-,-,TRBV5-4,TRBJ2-5,CASSSQGTQETQYF,TGTGCCAGCAGCTCACAGGGTACCCAAGAGACCCAGTACTTC
TRBD1,-,TRBV2,TRBJ2-5,CASSYTGGGETQYF,TGTGCCAGCAGTTATACAGGGGGCGGCGAGACCCAGTACTTC
TRBD2,-,TRBV27,TRBJ2-7,CASSLGTSHSAYEQYF,TGTGCCAGCAGTTTAGGGACTAGCCATTCAGCCTACGAGCAGTACTTC
-,-,TRBV5-6,TRBJ1-4,CASSSQGSPSEKLFF,TGTGCCAGCAGCTCCCAAGGGTCGCCCTCTGAAAAACTGTTTTTT
-,-,TRBV2,TRBJ2-7,CASSRTPSYEQYF,TGTGCCAGCAGCCGGACACCTTCCTACGAGCAGTACTTC
-,-,TRBV5-1,TRBJ1-1,CASSPSGAENTEAFF,TGCGCCAGCAGCCCATCGGGGGCAGAGAACACTGAAGCTTTCTTT
-,-,TRBV28,TRBJ2-6,CASSQGAYGANVLTF,TGTGCCAGCAGTCAGGGTGCCTATGGGGCCAACGTCCTGACTTTC
-,-,TRBV7-8,TRBJ1-5,CASSFSTGFGYNQPQHF,TGTGCCAGCAGCTTCTCAACTGGATTCGGGTACAATCAGCCCCAGCATTTT
-,-,TRBV7-2,TRBJ2-3,CASSASAGYTDTQYF,TGTGCCAGCAGCGCCTCAGCGGGCTACACAGATACGCAGTATTTT
-,few,TRBV7-9,TRBJ2-1,CASSLAGPRGEQFF,TGTGCCAGCAGCTTAGCCGGGCCCCGAGGTGAGCAGTTCTTC
-,-,TRBV7-2,TRBJ1-5,CASSEGGVNQPQHF,TGTGCCAGCAGCGAGGGGGGGGTTAATCAGCCCCAGCATTTT
-,-,TRBV30,TRBJ1-3,CAWSRPVSGNTIYF,TGTGCCTGGAGTAGGCCAGTAAGTGGAAACACCATATATTTT
-,-,TRBV6-6,TRBJ2-3,CASSYGTQDTQYF,TGTGCCAGCAGTTACGGTACACAGGATACGCAGTATTTT
-,-,TRBV7-8,TRBJ2-3,CASSPLPSTDTQYF,TGTGCCAGCAGCCCCCTGCCTAGCACAGATACGCAGTATTTT
-,-,TRBV5-4,TRBJ2-7,CASSLEGYEQYF,TGTGCCAGCAGCTTGGAAGGGTACGAGCAGTACTTC
-,-,TRBV5-1,TRBJ1-1,CASSLGGLNTEAFF,TGCGCCAGCAGCTTGGGGGGTCTGAACACTGAAGCTTTCTTT
-,-,TRBV7-3,TRBJ2-1,CASSLGGRNEQFF,TGTGCCAGCAGCCTCGGGGGACGAAATGAGCAGTTCTTC
-,-,TRBV10-3,TRBJ1-5,CAISAQGNQPQHF,TGTGCCATCAGTGCCCAGGGGAATCAGCCCCAGCATTTT
-,-,TRBV9,TRBJ1-2,CASSRGGGAVYGYTF,TGTGCCAGCAGCCGTGGGGGGGGCGCTGTATATGGCTACACCTTC
TRBD2,-,TRBV19,TRBJ2-1,CASTPGASGTEQFF,TGTGCCAGTACCCCTGGCGCTAGCGGGACCGAGCAGTTCTTC
-,-,TRBV9,TRBJ2-2,CASSVAAVNTGELFF,TGTGCCAGCAGCGTAGCAGCGGTTAACACCGGGGAGCTGTTTTTT
-,-,TRBV5-1,TRBJ1-5,CASSPPGGRPQHF,TGCGCCAGCAGCCCCCCGGGCGGCCGGCCCCAGCATTTT
TRBD1,-,TRBV28,TRBJ1-2,CASSLRDRDSGGYTF,TGTGCCAGCAGTTTAAGGGACAGGGATAGTGGGGGCTACACCTTC
TRBD1,-,TRBV27,TRBJ1-5,CASSLRGHPYSNQPQHF,TGTGCCAGCAGTTTAAGGGGGCACCCGTATAGCAATCAGCCCCAGCATTTT